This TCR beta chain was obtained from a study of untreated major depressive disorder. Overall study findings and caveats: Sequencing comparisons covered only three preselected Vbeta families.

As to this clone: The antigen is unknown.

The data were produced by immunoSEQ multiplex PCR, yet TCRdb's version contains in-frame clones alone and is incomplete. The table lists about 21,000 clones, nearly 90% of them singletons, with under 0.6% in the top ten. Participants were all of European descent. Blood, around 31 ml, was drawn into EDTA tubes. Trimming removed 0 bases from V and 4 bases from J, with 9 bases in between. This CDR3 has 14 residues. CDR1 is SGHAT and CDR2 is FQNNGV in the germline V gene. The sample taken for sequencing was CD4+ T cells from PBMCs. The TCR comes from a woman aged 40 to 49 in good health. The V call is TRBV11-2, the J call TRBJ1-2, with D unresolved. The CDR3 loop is CASSLDLQSYGYTF. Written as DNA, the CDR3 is TGTGCCAGCAGCTTAGATCTCCAGTCCTATGGCTACACCTTC.